This T cell receptor (beta chain) was identified in a study of identical twins. General study findings and limits: Within cord blood, abundant beta clonotypes carried fewer insertions, but memory repertoires showed no such trend.

MiXCR, applied by TCRdb to the 5' RACE reads, yields one record per CDR3 protein. The repertoire includes roughly 350,000 distinct CDR3 sequences, roughly an eighth of them detected once, and approximately 7.6% sits in the top ten. This clonotype was seen repeatedly, ten times or more. Its antigen is still unknown. V lost 7 bases and J lost 6, with 28 bases in between. In germline, CDR1 is SGHVS, CDR2 FQNEAQ. The CDR3 is made up of 18 amino acids. Another study also made use of these data, one on yellow fever vaccine responses in identical twins.

V is TRBV7-8 and J is TRBJ2-1; D uncertain. Sequencing was carried out using CD8+ T cells sorted from blood. The clonotype was recovered from a young woman in good health. CDR3 amino acids: CASTLKGPLRKQGNEQFF. CDR3 bases: TGTGCCAGCACCCTTAAAGGGCCCCTCAGGAAACAAGGCAATGAGCAGTTCTTC.